The present T cell receptor beta chain was sequenced within a study of Ad26.COV2.S vaccination and SARS-CoV-2 variants. As regards this clone: Its specificity is not known.

Study-wide results and caveats: Whether participants received vaccine or placebo, their non-spike TCR breadth was similar. Analytic work on TCR breadth and depth might have understated the full extent of total T cell responses.

Germline V gene data show CDR1 as KGHSH and CDR2 as LQKENI. The length of the CDR3 is 14 residues. With 3 bases removed from V and 3 bases from J, the gap between germline ends came to 11 bases. TCRdb's copy holds only in-frame clones and misses some; the assay was immunoSEQ multiplex PCR. The repertoire includes approximately 400,000 clones, 90% to 95% of them detected once, and 3.5% to 4.5% sits in the top ten. This TCR was sampled from a human donor who had recovered from COVID-19. Specimen: peripheral blood, collected after recovery from COVID-19. The chain joins TRBV18 to TRBJ1-1; D possibly corresponds to TRBD1 (5 bases). CDR3 DNA: TGTGCCAGCTCACCGCCGGACACTTACACTGAAGCTTTCTTT. Translation: CASSPPDTYTEAFF. The whole variable domain, filled in from reference TRBV18 and TRBJ1-1, reads NAGVMQNPRHLVRRRGQEARLRCSPMKGHSHVYWYRQLPEEGLKFMVYLQKENIIDESGMPKERFSAEFPKEGPSILRIQQVVRGDSAAYFCASSPPDTYTEAFFGQGTRLTVV.